The sequence of this T cell receptor (beta chain) was determined in a study of blood T cell repertoires in COVID-19. Per the authors' pipeline: From reference gene primer amplification, estimates of nucleated cell counts were derived. Here immunoSEQ multiplex PCR was the method, and the copy in TCRdb shows in-frame clones only, minus some. The V and J calls and clone size are taken from that table; D and trimming were inferred from the DNA. The table lists approximately 310,000 clones, 87% of them singletons. The CDR3 runs to 15 residues. CDR1 is SGHNT and CDR2 is YYREEE in the germline V gene (reference sequence). Between the trimmed V and J ends, which lost 4 bases and 1 base, there was a span of 14 bases.

The sequenced sample consisted of peripheral blood. This sequence was found in a man aged 50 or older with active or convalescent COVID-19. The rearrangement uses TRBV5-4 and TRBJ1-1, with D tentatively TRBD1 (6 bases). CDR3 sequence: CASSPGQYTNTEAFF. CDR3 sequence (DNA): TGTGCCAGCAGCCCTGGACAGTATACGAACACTGAAGCTTTCTTT. Full variable domain (outside the CDR3, taken from reference TRBV5-4 and TRBJ1-1): ETGVTQSPTHLIKTRGQQVTLRCSSQSGHNTVSWYQQALGQGPQFIFQYYREEENGRGNFPPRFSGLQFPNYSSELNVNALELDDSALYLCASSPGQYTNTEAFFGQGTRLTVV.